This is a list of T cell receptor beta chains from one sample in a study of Ad26.COV2.S vaccination and SARS-CoV-2 variants. The protocol was immunoSEQ multiplex PCR, while the TCRdb copy is restricted to in-frame clones and leaves out a portion. There are 300,000 to 400,000 clones in the sample; roughly 90% occur only once, and around 5.5% lies in the top ten. This sample comprised peripheral blood, obtained in a trial of Ad26.COV2.S vaccine versus placebo. The receptor source for this set is a person aged 18-65 years who received the Ad26.COV2.S COVID-19 vaccine or a placebo. The CDR3 runs from the conserved cysteine through the conserved F or W. D genes are given only for firm matches. Rows give clone size only sometimes, using once, few, many, or a class for an expanded clone.

>TRBJ2-1|TRBV9|NA|few
TGTGCCAGCAGCCGAGTGGGAAATGAGCAGTTCTTC
CASSRVGNEQFF
>TRBJ2-3|TRBV4-1|TRBD2|NA
TGCGCCAGCAGCCAGTTGGGCGGGGGGGCCGAAGATACGCAGTATTTT
CASSQLGGGAEDTQYF
>TRBJ1-1|TRBV6-5|TRBD1|NA
TGTGCCAGCAGGACAGGGTCGGTCCCAGCTTTCTTT
CASRTGSVPAFF
>TRBJ2-3|TRBV28|NA|NA
TGTGCCAGCGGGGGATCCGCTTCTCACACAGATACGCAGTATTTT
CASGGSASHTDTQYF
>TRBJ1-6|TRBV7-2|NA|NA
TGTGCCAGCAGCACCACGGCCAATAATTCACCCCTCCACTTT
CASSTTANNSPLHF
>TRBJ2-5|TRBV25-1|TRBD2|NA
TGTGCCAGCAGTGCACGGCTAGCGGGGGGGCAAGAGACCCAGTACTTC
CASSARLAGGQETQYF
>TRBJ2-7|TRBV18|NA|few
TGTGCCAGCTCACCACTTTTCAGGGACGCCGAGCAGTACTTC
CASSPLFRDAEQYF
>TRBJ1-6|TRBV7-3|TRBD1|NA
TGTGCCAGCAGCCATAAACCGGGACAGGGACTCCACTTT
CASSHKPGQGLHF
>TRBJ2-2|TRBV28|TRBD1|NA
TGTGCCAGCAGTTCAGGGGGTCCCGGGGAGCTGTTTTTT
CASSSGGPGELFF
>TRBJ2-7|TRBV6-5|TRBD2|NA
TGTGCCAGCAGTTACGGCCCGGGGAGGGACCACGAGCAGTACTTC
CASSYGPGRDHEQYF
>TRBJ2-3|TRBV5-4|NA|once
TGTGCCAGCAGCTTGGAGGCAGGGTGGGCAGATACGCAGTATTTT
CASSLEAGWADTQYF
>TRBJ2-1|TRBV2|TRBD2|NA
TGTGCCAGCAGCCCCCTAGCGGGGTTGATATATGAGCAGTTCTTC
CASSPLAGLIYEQFF
>TRBJ1-3|TRBV3-1/TRBV3-2|NA|NA
TGTGCCAGCAGCCTTTCAGGGCGCGGAAACACCATATATTTT
CASSLSGRGNTIYF
>TRBJ2-5|TRBV5-1|NA|NA
TGCGCCAGCAGCTTCAACGCCGCAACTCGAGAGACCCAGTACTTC
CASSFNAATRETQYF
>TRBJ2-7|TRBV15|NA|NA
TGTGCCACCAGCAGAGAGAGGGGATTGGGGGAGCAGTACTTC
CATSRERGLGEQYF
>TRBJ1-2|TRBV7-2|NA|once
TGTGCCAGCAGCTTACACCCTAATAACTATGGCTACACCTTC
CASSLHPNNYGYTF
>TRBJ2-7|TRBV5-6|NA|NA
TGTGCCAGCAGCTCTCATAACGAGCAGTACTTC
CASSSHNEQYF
>TRBJ1-4|TRBV25-1|NA|NA
TGTGCCAGCAGTGGAGCTACCGGCAGGGTGGGCGAAAAACTGTTTTTT
CASSGATGRVGEKLFF
>TRBJ2-3|TRBV7-9|NA|NA
TGTGCGGGAGCAGCCAGCGGGTTCCGCACAGATACGCAGTATTTT
CAGAASGFRTDTQYF
>TRBJ1-1|TRBV10-3|NA|once
TGTGCCATCAGTGAGTCAACTGAAGCTTTCTTT
CAISESTEAFF
>TRBJ2-2|TRBV3-1/TRBV3-2|NA|once
TGTGCCAGCAGCCCAATCGGTACAGCGCCCACCGGGGAGCTGTTTTTT
CASSPIGTAPTGELFF
>TRBJ1-6|TRBV7-9|NA|NA
TGTGCCAGCAGCTTAGACCCTAATTCACCCTTCCACTTT
CASSLDPNSPFHF
>TRBJ1-1|TRBV7-9|NA|NA
TGTGCCAGCAAACCGAACACTGAAGCTTTCTTT
CASKPNTEAFF
>TRBJ2-1|TRBV5-1|NA|NA
TGCGCCAGCAGCTTGGAGATCTGGGGTGAGCAGTTCTTC
CASSLEIWGEQFF
>TRBJ2-2|TRBV7-2|NA|NA
TGTGCCAGCAGCCACCCCAGGGCAGGGACTGACACCGGGGAGCTGTTTTTT
CASSHPRAGTDTGELFF
>TRBJ2-3|TRBV10-3|TRBD1|NA
TGTGCCATCAGTGAGCGGGACAGGGGGCATACAGATACGCAGTATTTT
CAISERDRGHTDTQYF
>TRBJ2-1|TRBV27|NA|NA
TGTGCCAGCAGTTTAAGGGATCCGGGGCTGAATGAGCAGTTCTTC
CASSLRDPGLNEQFF
>TRBJ2-1|TRBV2|NA|NA
TGTGCCAGCAGATCAGTTAGTCGTAATGAGCAGTTCTTC
CASRSVSRNEQFF
>TRBJ2-1|TRBV27|NA|NA
TGTGCCAGCAGTTTAGGACAGAACAATGAGCAGTTCTTC
CASSLGQNNEQFF
>TRBJ2-7|TRBV5-1|TRBD2|NA
TGCGCCAGCAGCTTTGAACTAGCGGGGTTGGACGAGCAGTACTTC
CASSFELAGLDEQYF
>TRBJ2-3|TRBV5-1|NA|NA
TGCGCCAGCAGCGAGGGTATTGCAGTCACATCAGATACGCAGTATTTT
CASSEGIAVTSDTQYF
>TRBJ1-2|TRBV25-1|NA|NA
TGTGCCAGCAGAGGTGAGGGGCGGGTTAGCGGCTACACCTTC
CASRGEGRVSGYTF
>TRBJ2-7|TRBV11-3|NA|once
TGTGCCAGCAGCTTAGAGGGGGCCAACGAGCAGTACTTC
CASSLEGANEQYF
>TRBJ1-5|TRBV6-2/TRBV6-3|NA|NA
TGTGCCAGCAGTTCAGGGTACGATCAGCCCCAGCATTTT
CASSSGYDQPQHF
>TRBJ1-3|TRBV6-5|NA|NA
TGTGCCACGTCACCGGGCAACTCTGGAAACACCATATATTTT
CATSPGNSGNTIYF
>TRBJ1-4|TRBV12-3/TRBV12-4|NA|NA
TGTGCCTCGGGGATCGGCGAAAAACTGTTTTTT
CASGIGEKLFF
>TRBJ1-1|TRBV5-1|NA|NA
TGCGCCAGCAGCTTGGGCCCAGGGACGGACACTGAAGCTTTCTTT
CASSLGPGTDTEAFF
>TRBJ2-3|TRBV9|NA|NA
TGTGCCAGCAGCGGGGGAACAGGCCCCACAGATACGCAGTATTTT
CASSGGTGPTDTQYF
>TRBJ2-3|TRBV18|NA|NA
TGTGCCAGCTCGAGAGGGGAAAACACAGATACGCAGTATTTT
CASSRGENTDTQYF
>TRBJ2-3|TRBV7-9|NA|once
TGTGCCAGCAGCCCTAAACGGGGGACTAGCACAGATACGCAGTATTTT
CASSPKRGTSTDTQYF